This entry describes one TCR beta chain. Antigen unknown. Individuals having autoimmune disease history or systemic immunosuppression were not enrolled. The table came from immunoSEQ multiplex PCR; TCRdb's copy has only in-frame clones and leaves some out. The sample holds some 70,000 clones; 75% to 90% are singletons and the top ten take around 8.2%. The record originates from a study of OX40 agonist ivuxolimab in advanced cancers. Findings and limits, study-wide: Researchers report that CD8+ T cells had, on average, more expanded clones than CD4+. The CD4+ and CD8+ T cells in the blood had expanded clonally by week 6 at 0.1 to 3.0 mg/kg.

V lost 0 bases and J 1 base, leaving 9 bases between the germline ends. The germline V gene encodes CDR1 LGHNA and CDR2 YNFKEQ. The CDR3 has 16 amino acids. The source of this sequence is an adult with an advanced solid tumor such as melanoma, head and neck, liver or kidney cancer. The genes are TRBV4-2 and TRBJ2-2, with D perhaps matching TRBD2 (6 bases). This sample comprised CD4+ or CD8+ T cells sorted from blood, obtained in a trial of the OX40 agonist ivuxolimab. CDR3 residues: CASSQEVGGNTGELFF. The CDR3 DNA is TGTGCCAGCAGCCAAGAGGTCGGGGGGAACACCGGGGAGCTGTTTTTT.